This T cell receptor (beta chain) was retrieved from a study of response to subunit inactivated influenza vaccine. Study-wide points: T cells newly recruited by each seasonal influenza vaccination are few, the authors suggested.

Via MiXCR, TCRdb re-called the RT-PCR reads, giving one row per CDR3 protein. The data show a few hundred thousand distinct CDR3 sequences, about 7.2% seen once. Trimming took 5 bases from V and 0 from J, leaving 14 bases between them. Per germline, CDR1 SGHTA and CDR2 FQGNSA. This CDR3 region has 16 residues. In this sample, this clonotype turned up a few times. Its target is unknown. This rearrangement joins TRBV7-2 to TRBJ1-5; D not resolved. The specimen was PBMCs from blood, collected less than 30 months after vaccination. The sequence was collected from a man between 50 and 75 years old who received an inactivated influenza vaccine. The CDR3 spells CASSLGRRYSNQPQHF. The DNA for the CDR3 is TGTGCCAGCAGCCTAGGACGGAGATATAGCAATCAGCCCCAGCATTTT.